This T cell receptor beta chain came from a study of PD-1 blockade in mismatch repair-deficient tumors. All patients were mismatch repair deficient, assessed by either PCR or immunohistochemistry. As to this clone: Its antigen is not known.

Data came from immunoSEQ multiplex PCR; TCRdb stores just in-frame clones and leaves some out. Among roughly 37,000 clones listed, approximately 88% were seen once. The ends lost 10 bases at V and 1 base at J; junction bases unmatched: 11. Germline assignment: CDR1 WNHNN and CDR2 SYGVQD (reference sequence). CDR3 size: 16 residues. The study, taken as a whole, reports: After pembrolizumab, tumor-resident clones rose rapidly, then generally contracted before radiologic responses.

The sequence was obtained from an adult with mismatch repair-deficient cancer. The chain uses TRBV10-1 and TRBJ2-2; 8 nucleotides agree with TRBD2. The sequencing used PBMCs, collected roughly nine months after starting pembrolizumab. The CDR3 sequence: CANTLGGGQNTGELFF. In nucleotides, the CDR3 is TGCGCCAACACCCTAGGCGGGGGGCAGAACACCGGGGAGCTGTTTTTT.